One sample yielded the 22 T cell receptor beta chains listed below, sequenced in a study of cytomegalovirus exposure and HLA in healthy donors. Use of 60 Vbeta and 13 Jbeta primers characterized the PCR. The data were produced by immunoSEQ multiplex PCR, yet TCRdb's version contains in-frame clones alone and is incomplete. The data show some 150,000 clones, 55% to 75% seen once. Sequencing was carried out using PBMCs. Receptors originate from a human donor in good health.

This rearrangement joins TRBV7-8 to TRBJ1-1; 8 nucleotides align to TRBD1. From germline, CDR1 is SGHVS and CDR2 FQNEAQ. This CDR3 has 16 amino acids. The ends lost 2 bases at V and 3 bases at J; junction bases unmatched: 8. CDR3 residues: CASSLSPDRVDTEAFF. Here the CDR3 DNA reads TGTGCCAGCAGCTTATCCCCGGACAGGGTGGACACTGAAGCTTTCTTT.

The genes are TRBV13 and TRBJ1-3; D not resolved. This CDR3 region has 14 residues. Germline lookup yields CDR1 PRHDT and CDR2 FYEKMQ (reference sequence). The ends were cut back, 4 bases at V and 1 base at J, with 8 bases in the middle. CDR3 sequence (DNA): TGTGCCAGCAGCTCACCGACATCTGGAAACACCATATATTTT. This encodes CASSSPTSGNTIYF.

Only one count was recorded for this clone. The chain joins TRBV7-8 to TRBJ1-1; maybe TRBD1 (5 bases). The CDR3 covers 16 residues. The V end was cut by 6 bases, the J end by 3 bases, with 20 bases between. Germline-derived CDR1 and CDR2 are SGHVS and FQNEAQ. CDR3 nucleotide sequence: TGTGCCAGCAGTCGTATGCCGGGACTCCAGTACACTGAAGCTTTCTTT. Its protein is CASSRMPGLQYTEAFF.

V is TRBV2 and J is TRBJ1-1, with TRBD1 identical over 8 bases. Germline lookup yields CDR1 SNHLY and CDR2 FYNNEI. V shed 7 bases and J 10 bases; nucleotides not matched to a gene: 8. CDR3 length: 12 residues. This CDR3 reads CASTNTGGSAFF. The CDR3 DNA reads as TGTGCCAGCACAAATACAGGGGGGTCAGCTTTCTTT.

This clone was picked up one time. The CDR3 loop is CAISGGDWSNQPQHF. The CDR3 DNA follows: TGTGCCATCAGTGGGGGGGATTGGAGCAATCAGCCCCAGCATTTT. The chain uses TRBV10-3 and TRBJ1-5; a weak D match, TRBD1 (5 bases). V lost 4 bases, J lost 1 base, and 11 bases lay in between. CDR1 and CDR2 (germline): ENHRY, SYGVKD. The CDR3 contains 15 residues.

The gene calls are TRBV6-1 and TRBJ1-2; the D is unclear. V lost 3 bases and J 4 bases, leaving 6 bases between the germline ends. Germline V gives CDR1 MNHNS, CDR2 SASEGT. The CDR3 is made up of 12 amino acids. The CDR3 reads CASSDSVYGYTF. CDR3 coding DNA: TGTGCCAGCAGTGACAGCGTCTATGGCTACACCTTC.

The V gene is TRBV5-1, the J gene TRBJ2-5, with 8 bases that match TRBD2. Germline V gene lookup returns CDR1 SGHRS and CDR2 YFSETQ. The V and J ends lost 0 bases and 5 bases, in that order; junction bases with no gene match: 6. This CDR3 has 15 residues. For the CDR3, the DNA is TGCGCCAGCAGCTTGGCCGCGGGGGGTGGTGAGACCCAGTACTTC. This sequence encodes CASSLAAGGGETQYF.

The V and J genes are TRBV6-6 and TRBJ2-5; possible D gene TRBD1, 6 bases. This CDR3 region has 13 residues. Germline values: CDR1 MNHNY, CDR2 SVGAGI (reference sequence). Trimming pared 4 bases from V and 5 bases from J, leaving 11 bases between. The CDR3 bases are TGTGCCAGCAGTTTATTTCAGGGGGAGACCCAGTACTTC. Its protein product is CASSLFQGETQYF.

The rearrangement joins TRBV7-9 to TRBJ1-1; D gene ambiguous. Trimming removed 5 bases at V and 0 bases at J, with 10 bases between. There are 14 residues in the CDR3. Germline CDR1 is SEHNR and CDR2 is FQNEAQ (reference sequence). The CDR3 spells CASSLMLMNTEAFF. CDR3 nucleotides: TGTGCCAGCAGCCTAATGCTTATGAACACTGAAGCTTTCTTT.

The count of this clone is one. V gene TRBV5-1 combines with J gene TRBJ2-7, with D perhaps matching TRBD1 (6 bases). This CDR3 contains 15 residues. The germline V gene encodes CDR1 SGHRS and CDR2 YFSETQ. The V end lost 0 bases, the J end lost 6 bases, and 16 bases lay between the germline ends. CDR3 sequence: CASSLEGAQGLEQYF. The CDR3 DNA reads TGCGCCAGCAGCTTGGAAGGGGCACAGGGTCTCGAGCAGTACTTC.

This clone has just a few counts. The chain links TRBV30 to TRBJ1-1, with TRBD1 matching 7 bases. The CDR3 is 12 amino acids. Germline V lookup: CDR1 GTSNPN, CDR2 SVGIG (reference sequence). With V trimmed by 7 bases and J by 10 bases, 12 bases remained unmatched. The CDR3 DNA follows: TGTGCCTCACGTTTAAATCAGGGGGTAGCTTTCTTT. Translated, it gives CASRLNQGVAFF.

The CDR3 DNA reads TGTGCCAGCAGGGGCACGCACCCGTTGAACACTGAAGCTTTCTTT. Its protein product is CASRGTHPLNTEAFF. The chain combines TRBV6-5 with TRBJ1-1; D is unclear. The V end was cut by 6 bases, the J end by 0 bases, with 14 bases between. The CDR3 is 15 amino acids. The V gene's germline CDR1 is MNHEY and CDR2 SVGAGI.

This chain joins TRBV30 and TRBJ1-1; TRBD1 matches at 7 bases. With 3 bases clipped from V and 3 bases from J, the junction kept 16 bases outside the gene matches. Germline V gives CDR1 GTSNPN, CDR2 SVGIG (reference sequence). The CDR3 is 17 amino acids. CDR3 DNA sequence: TGTGCCTGGAGGGGGCCCTGGGAACAGGGGTACCACACTGAAGCTTTCTTT. Encoded protein: CAWRGPWEQGYHTEAFF.

This sequence joins TRBV5-1 and TRBJ1-1; D unresolved. CDR1 SGHRS and CDR2 YFSETQ come from the germline V gene. The CDR3 length is 14 residues. The V gene lost 0 bases and the J gene lost 4 bases, with 10 bases spanning the gap. CDR3 in DNA: TGCGCCAGCAGCTTGGGGCAGGAAATCACTGAAGCTTTCTTT. This encodes CASSLGQEITEAFF.

The V call is TRBV6-5, the J call TRBJ1-2; D is unclear. This CDR3 region has 15 residues. V dropped 2 bases and J dropped 8 bases, with 18 bases sitting between them. The germline V gene has CDR1 MNHEY and CDR2 SVGAGI. DNA for the CDR3: TGTGCCAGCAGTTACGGTCGGCAGGAAACAAGGGGCTACACCTTC. It translates to CASSYGRQETRGYTF.

This clone was seen only a few times. V gene TRBV9 combines with J gene TRBJ2-5; 12 bases align to TRBD2. Germline lookup yields CDR1 SGDLS and CDR2 YYNGEE. CDR3 length: 17 amino acids. The J segment lost 2 bases and the V segment lost 4 bases, leaving 9 bases of the junction unmatched. The CDR3 protein is CASSTSRLAGDQETQYF. In nucleotides, the CDR3 is TGTGCCAGCAGCACCTCCCGACTAGCGGGGGATCAAGAGACCCAGTACTTC. Filled out from reference TRBV9 and TRBJ2-5, the complete variable domain reads DSGVTQTPKHLITATGQRVTLRCSPRSGDLSVYWYQQSLDQGLQFLIQYYNGEERAKGNILERFSAQQFPDLHSELNLSSLELGDSALYFCASSTSRLAGDQETQYFGPGTRLLVL.

This clone was observed a handful of times. The J gene is TRBJ2-7, the V gene TRBV19; 10 bases agree with TRBD1. The CDR3 sequence is 15 residues long. Germline trimming cut 7 bases from V and 4 bases from J; bases unmatched to any gene: 10. Looked up from germline, CDR1 is LNHDA and CDR2 is SQIVND (reference sequence). As DNA, the CDR3 is TGTGCCAGTACCTCTCGACCGGGACAGGGGTACGAGCAGTACTTC. Protein product: CASTSRPGQGYEQYF.

This chain uses TRBV6-5 with TRBJ2-7; D might be TRBD2 (7 bases). Germline V gene lookup returns CDR1 MNHEY and CDR2 SVGAGI. The CDR3 covers 15 residues. V shed 2 bases and J shed 0 bases, with 11 bases lying between them. The CDR3 loop reads CASSYGGGTSYEQYF. In nucleotides, the CDR3 is TGTGCCAGCAGTTACGGGGGGGGCACCTCCTACGAGCAGTACTTC.

This clone was observed a handful of times. V usage is TRBV27 and J usage is TRBJ1-5; TRBD1 agrees at 9 bases. The CDR3 contains 14 residues. V shed 5 bases and J 4 bases; nucleotides not matched to a gene: 3. Germline loops: CDR1 MNHEY, CDR2 SMNVEV (reference sequence). CDR3 bases: TGTGCCAGCAGTAGAGGACAGGGGAATCAGCCCCAGCATTTT. It translates to CASSRGQGNQPQHF.

The gene calls are TRBV27 and TRBJ1-1; D call uncertain. CDR1 and CDR2 (germline): MNHEY, SMNVEV (reference sequence). The V and J ends lost 3 bases and 5 bases respectively, with 10 bases between them. CDR3 length equals 13 residues. For the CDR3, the DNA is TGTGCCAGCAGTTTTTTTATCGGGACTGAAGCTTTCTTT. Its protein is CASSFFIGTEAFF.

The rearrangement joins TRBV5-5 to TRBJ2-1, with D perhaps matching TRBD1 (6 bases). Germline CDR1 is SGHKS and CDR2 is YYEKEE (reference sequence). This CDR3 spans 15 amino acids. Trimming shortened V by 0 bases and J by 4 bases, and 11 bases separated the two germline ends. This chain's CDR3 is CASSLERTAYNEQFF. For the CDR3, the DNA is TGTGCCAGCAGCTTGGAGAGGACAGCTTACAATGAGCAGTTCTTC.

This clone was counted between two and nine times. CDR3: CASSTQGSTEAFF. CDR3 coding DNA: TGTGCCAGCAGTACCCAGGGAAGCACTGAAGCTTTCTTT. The chain carries TRBV2 and TRBJ1-1, with D possibly matching TRBD1 (5 bases). V lost 5 bases to trimming and J lost 4 bases, with 11 bases between them. CDR3 size: 13 residues. Germline V CDR1 and CDR2: SNHLY, FYNNEI.